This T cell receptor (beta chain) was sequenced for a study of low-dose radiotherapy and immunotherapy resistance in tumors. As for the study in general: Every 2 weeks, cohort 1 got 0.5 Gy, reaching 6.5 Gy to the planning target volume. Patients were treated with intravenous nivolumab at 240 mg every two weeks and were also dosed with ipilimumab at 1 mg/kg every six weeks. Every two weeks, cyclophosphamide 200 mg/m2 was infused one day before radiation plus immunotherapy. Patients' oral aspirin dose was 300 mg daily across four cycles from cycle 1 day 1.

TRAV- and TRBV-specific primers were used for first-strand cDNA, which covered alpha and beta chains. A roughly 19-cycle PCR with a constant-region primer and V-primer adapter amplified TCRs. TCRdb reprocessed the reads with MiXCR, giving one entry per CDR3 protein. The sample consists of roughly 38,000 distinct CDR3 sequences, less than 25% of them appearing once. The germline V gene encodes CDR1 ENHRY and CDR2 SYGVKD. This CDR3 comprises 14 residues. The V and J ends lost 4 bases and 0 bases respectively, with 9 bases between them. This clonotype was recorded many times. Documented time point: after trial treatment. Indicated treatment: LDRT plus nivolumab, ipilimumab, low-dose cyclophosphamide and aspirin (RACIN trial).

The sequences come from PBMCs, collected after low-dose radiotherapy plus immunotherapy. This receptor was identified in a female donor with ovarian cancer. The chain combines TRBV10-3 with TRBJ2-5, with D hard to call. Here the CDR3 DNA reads TGTGCCATCAGTGGAACTACTTACCAAGAGACCCAGTACTTC. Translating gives CAISGTTYQETQYF.